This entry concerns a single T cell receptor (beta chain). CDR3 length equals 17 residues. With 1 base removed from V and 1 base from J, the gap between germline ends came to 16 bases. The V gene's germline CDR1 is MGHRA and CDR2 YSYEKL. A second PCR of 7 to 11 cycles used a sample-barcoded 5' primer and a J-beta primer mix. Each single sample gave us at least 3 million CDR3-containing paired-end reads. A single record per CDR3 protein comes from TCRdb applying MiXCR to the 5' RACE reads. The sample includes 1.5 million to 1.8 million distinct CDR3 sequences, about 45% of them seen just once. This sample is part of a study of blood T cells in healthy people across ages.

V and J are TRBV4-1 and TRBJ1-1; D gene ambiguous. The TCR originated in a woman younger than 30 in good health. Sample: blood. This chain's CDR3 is CASSQVGRAQSNTEAFF. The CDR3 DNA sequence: TGCGCCAGCAGCCAAGTTGGAAGGGCGCAATCGAACACTGAAGCTTTCTTT.